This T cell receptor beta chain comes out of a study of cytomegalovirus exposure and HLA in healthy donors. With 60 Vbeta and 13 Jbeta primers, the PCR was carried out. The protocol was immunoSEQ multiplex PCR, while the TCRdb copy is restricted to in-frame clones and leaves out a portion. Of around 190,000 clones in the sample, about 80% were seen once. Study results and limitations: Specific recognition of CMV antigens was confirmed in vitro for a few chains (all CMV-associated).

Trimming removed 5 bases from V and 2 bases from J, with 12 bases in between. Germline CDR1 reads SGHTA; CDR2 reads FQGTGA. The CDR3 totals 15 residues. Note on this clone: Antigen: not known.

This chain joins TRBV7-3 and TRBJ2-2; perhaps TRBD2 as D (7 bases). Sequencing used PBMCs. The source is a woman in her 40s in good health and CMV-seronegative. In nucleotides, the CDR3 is TGTGCCAGCAGCCTGACGGGGGGCAACACCGGGGAGCTGTTTTTT. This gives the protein CASSLTGGNTGELFF.